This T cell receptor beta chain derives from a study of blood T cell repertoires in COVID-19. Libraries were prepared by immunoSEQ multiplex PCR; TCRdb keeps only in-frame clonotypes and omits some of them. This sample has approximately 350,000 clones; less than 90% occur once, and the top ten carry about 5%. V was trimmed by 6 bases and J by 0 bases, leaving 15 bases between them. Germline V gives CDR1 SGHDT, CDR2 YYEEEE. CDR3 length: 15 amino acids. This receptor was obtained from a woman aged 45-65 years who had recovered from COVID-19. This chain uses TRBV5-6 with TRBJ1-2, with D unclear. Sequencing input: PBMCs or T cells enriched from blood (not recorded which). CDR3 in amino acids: CASKYPGSSNYGYTF. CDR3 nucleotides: TGTGCCAGCAAATACCCGGGTTCCTCTAACTATGGCTACACCTTC.